These 21 T cell receptor beta chains share one sample of origin, sequenced in a study of technical replicates of blood from a handful of donors. Some clones are missing from TCRdb's copy, which holds only in-frame ones; the method was immunoSEQ multiplex PCR. The repertoire consists of tens of thousands of clones, with 90% to 96% occurring once and the leading ten covering 0.36%. Sequencing was performed on T cells isolated from PBMCs. The receptors were gathered from a human donor in good health.

The rearrangement uses TRBV18 and TRBJ2-6; unclear D gene. The V gene's germline CDR1 is KGHSH and CDR2 LQKENI. Deletions cut 6 bases from V and 2 bases from J, with 14 bases between. There are 16 residues in the CDR3. CDR3 coding DNA: TGTGCCAGCTCCGCTAACGTCGCCCCTGGGGCCAACGTCCTGACTTTC. This gives the protein CASSANVAPGANVLTF.

V is TRBV19 and J is TRBJ2-1, with TRBD2 matching over 8 bases. From germline, CDR1 is LNHDA and CDR2 SQIVND (reference sequence). The CDR3 spans 20 residues. J lost 2 bases, V lost 5 bases, and 20 bases had no gene match. The CDR3 bases are TGTGCCAGTAGTTTGCTTGGCGAGCGGGAGATTCAGGGGCCCTACAATGAGCAGTTCTTC. Translated, it gives CASSLLGEREIQGPYNEQFF.

This chain joins TRBV27 and TRBJ2-7; D perhaps matches TRBD2 (6 bases). This CDR3 region has 16 residues. The germline CDR1 and CDR2 sequences are MNHEY and SMNVEV (reference sequence). V was cut by 5 bases and J by 4 bases, with 21 bases left in between. The CDR3 DNA is TGTGCCAGCAGTCTCCTCGTAGCGGCGCCCGGGTACGAGCAGTACTTC. As protein: CASSLLVAAPGYEQYF.

This rearrangement joins TRBV4-1 to TRBJ2-1; 11 bases align to TRBD2. This CDR3 has 16 residues. V shed 0 bases, J shed 6 bases, and the junction held 4 bases outside the gene matches. CDR1 is MGHRA, CDR2 YSYEKL, per germline. The CDR3 sequence: CASSQDNSGRANEQFF. The CDR3 region has the DNA TGCGCCAGCAGCCAAGATAATAGCGGGAGGGCCAATGAGCAGTTCTTC.

This rearrangement joins TRBV9 to TRBJ1-1, with a weak D call TRBD1 (5 bases). The CDR3 covers 12 residues. The V end lost 3 bases, the J end lost 7 bases, and 10 bases lay between the germline ends. Germline values: CDR1 SGDLS, CDR2 YYNGEE. The CDR3 sequence: CASSDDGGEAFF. The CDR3 DNA reads as TGTGCCAGCAGCGACGACGGGGGTGAAGCTTTCTTT. Using reference TRBV9 and TRBJ1-1 for the parts outside the CDR3, the full variable domain is DSGVTQTPKHLITATGQRVTLRCSPRSGDLSVYWYQQSLDQGLQFLIQYYNGEERAKGNILERFSAQQFPDLHSELNLSSLELGDSALYFCASSDDGGEAFFGQGTRLTVV.

This clone was counted once. The genes are TRBV29-1 and TRBJ2-3; 8 nucleotides agree with TRBD1. The CDR3 is made up of 14 amino acids. Trimming took 4 bases from V and 5 from J; bases not matched to a gene: 8. Germline CDR1 reads SQVTM; CDR2 reads ANQGSEA. The CDR3 here is CSVASGGGGDTQYF. CDR3 DNA sequence: TGCAGCGTTGCCTCAGGGGGCGGAGGAGATACGCAGTATTTT.

The chain combines TRBV9 with TRBJ2-7, with D perhaps matching TRBD2 (6 bases). The CDR3 runs 13 residues. Trimming pared 3 bases from V and 5 bases from J, leaving 12 bases between. Germline lookup yields CDR1 SGDLS and CDR2 YYNGEE. This CDR3 reads CASSAGRGDEQYF. In DNA, the CDR3 is TGTGCCAGCAGCGCGGGGCGGGGAGACGAGCAGTACTTC.

This clone has only one observation. The rearrangement links TRBV4-1 to TRBJ2-1; perhaps TRBD1 as D (7 bases). V lost 5 bases and J 5 bases, leaving 19 bases between the germline ends. This CDR3 is 16 amino acids long. Germline CDR1 reads MGHRA; CDR2 reads YSYEKL. The CDR3 reads CASSYYRGREDNEQFF. In DNA, the CDR3 is TGCGCCAGCAGCTACTACAGGGGAAGGGAGGACAATGAGCAGTTCTTC.

J is TRBJ2-7 and V is TRBV4-2, with D possibly being TRBD2 (5 bases). Between the trimmed V and J ends, which lost 1 base and 6 bases, there was a span of 19 bases. CDR3 length: 16 residues. The germline V gene has CDR1 LGHNA and CDR2 YNFKEQ. CDR3 coding DNA: TGTGCCAGCAGCCAAGGATCGTCGGACTCCCGAGGCGAGCAGTACTTC. It specifies CASSQGSSDSRGEQYF.

DNA for the CDR3: TGTGCCAGCAGTCTTAGCGCCCCAGATACGCAGTATTTT. The encoded protein is CASSLSAPDTQYF. The rearrangement links TRBV28 to TRBJ2-3; a weak D match, TRBD2 (5 bases). Germline V lookup: CDR1 MDHEN, CDR2 SYDVKM. The CDR3 spans 13 residues. V was pared by 5 bases and J by 4 bases, with 10 bases between.

The chain carries TRBV5-6 and TRBJ1-2; tentative D call: TRBD1 (5 bases). The V gene's germline CDR1 is SGHDT and CDR2 YYEEEE. V was trimmed by 1 base and J by 3 bases, leaving 16 bases between them. CDR3 length: 16 amino acids. CDR3 protein: CASSLRVGAGHYGYTF. The DNA for the CDR3 is TGTGCCAGCAGCTTGAGGGTCGGGGCGGGACACTATGGCTACACCTTC.

The chain couples TRBV9 to TRBJ2-3; D is undetermined. The CDR3 is 13 amino acids. Germline CDR1 reads SGDLS; CDR2 reads YYNGEE. V was clipped by 2 bases and J by 0 bases, with 4 bases between them. The CDR3 loop reads CASSVPSTDTQYF. The CDR3 DNA is TGTGCCAGCAGCGTCCCAAGCACAGATACGCAGTATTTT.

The chain is built from TRBV6-6 and TRBJ2-5; possible D gene TRBD1, 6 bases. Trimming stripped 7 bases from V and 5 bases from J, with 20 bases between. CDR1 is MNHNY and CDR2 is SVGAGI in the germline V gene (reference sequence). There are 15 residues in the CDR3. The DNA for the CDR3 is TGTGCCAGCACCGGGGCAGGGGCCTTGAGGGAGACCCAGTACTTC. Its protein is CASTGAGALRETQYF.

This sequence joins TRBV28 and TRBJ1-1, with no clear D. The CDR3 runs 11 residues. In germline, CDR1 is MDHEN, CDR2 SYDVKM. Between the trimmed V and J ends, which lost 7 bases and 2 bases, there was a span of 5 bases. CDR3 nucleotide sequence: TGTGCCAGCACTGTAAACACTGAAGCTTTCTTT. Protein: CASTVNTEAFF.

The J gene is TRBJ1-5, the V gene TRBV2; D is uncertain. The CDR3 runs 13 residues. Germline V gene sequence: CDR1 SNHLY, CDR2 FYNNEI. V lost 7 bases and J lost 6, with 13 bases in between. DNA of the CDR3: TGTGCCAGCAAATTTTCCCATTTTCAGCCCCAGCATTTT. The encoded protein is CASKFSHFQPQHF. The complete variable domain, with remaining parts taken from reference TRBV2 and TRBJ1-5, reads EPEVTQTPSHQVTQMGQEVILRCVPISNHLYFYWYRQILGQKVEFLVSFYNNEISEKSEIFDDQFSVERPDGSNFTLKIRSTKLEDSAMYFCASKFSHFQPQHFGDGTRLSIL.

The rearrangement links TRBV7-2 to TRBJ2-7, with 11 nucleotides matching TRBD2. This CDR3 comprises 15 residues. Germline CDR1 is SGHTA and CDR2 is FQGNSA. V lost 0 bases and J lost 10; bases outside the gene matches: 8. In nucleotides, the CDR3 is TGTGCCAGCAGCTTAGCGGCGCAAGGGACTAGCGGCCAGTACTTC. Translating gives CASSLAAQGTSGQYF.

The chain uses TRBV29-1 and TRBJ1-1; 7 bases map to TRBD1. Germline values: CDR1 SQVTM, CDR2 ANQGSEA. This CDR3 is 15 amino acids long. J lost 0 bases, V lost 6 bases, and 10 bases had no gene match. In nucleotides, the CDR3 is TGCAGCGTCCCCGGGACAGAATTTATGAACACTGAAGCTTTCTTT. It is translated as CSVPGTEFMNTEAFF.

The rearrangement uses TRBV5-6 and TRBJ1-1, with 8 bases identical to TRBD1. The germline V gene has CDR1 SGHDT and CDR2 YYEEEE. The CDR3 totals 14 residues. The junction had 5 bases not matched to a gene; V was cut back by 2 bases and J by 5 bases. As DNA, the CDR3 is TGTGCCAGCAGCTTCCGGACAGGGAGGACTGAAGCTTTCTTT. Residues: CASSFRTGRTEAFF.

The chain has TRBV6-5 and TRBJ1-6, with TRBD1 matching 7 bases. Germline CDR1 reads MNHEY; CDR2 reads SVGAGI. The CDR3 covers 16 residues. The ends lost 0 bases at V and 10 bases at J; junction bases unmatched: 9. This CDR3 is CASSYSRQGGTSPLHF. Here the CDR3 DNA reads TGTGCCAGCAGTTACTCTAGGCAGGGGGGAACATCACCCCTCCACTTT.

This rearrangement joins TRBV7-2 to TRBJ2-7, with D tentatively TRBD2 (5 bases). The CDR3 is made up of 16 amino acids. V was clipped by 5 bases and J by 5 bases, with 22 bases between them. The germline gives CDR1 SGHTA, CDR2 FQGNSA. The CDR3 loop is CASSPSGGAGDHEQYF. Written as DNA, the CDR3 is TGTGCCAGCAGCCCCTCCGGAGGCGCCGGAGACCACGAGCAGTACTTC. Filled out from reference TRBV7-2 and TRBJ2-7, the complete variable domain reads GAGVSQSPSNKVTEKGKDVELRCDPISGHTALYWYRQSLGQGLEFLIYFQGNSAPDKSGLPSDRFSAERTGGSVSTLTIQRTQQEDSAVYLCASSPSGGAGDHEQYFGPGTRLTVT.

Concerning this clone: At one end the junction does not follow the germline gene, possibly because of a read error. V usage is TRBV4-2 and J usage is TRBJ2-3; TRBD1 is a possible D gene (5 bases). The CDR3 covers 15 residues. Germline CDR1 reads LGHNA; CDR2 reads YNFKEQ. CDR3 residues: CASSQAQGSTDTQYF. CDR3 coding DNA: TGTGCCAGCAGTCAAGCCCAGGGTAGCACAGATACGCAGTATTTT.